One T cell receptor beta chain is described in this entry. This sample is drawn from a study of T cell changes during pregnancy in multiple sclerosis. CDR3 size: 15 residues. V gave up 2 bases and J gave up 4 bases; unmatched junction bases: 3. The germline CDR1 and CDR2 sequences are SEHNR and FQNEAQ (reference sequence). Method: immunoSEQ multiplex PCR; TCRdb's copy keeps in-frame clones and lacks some. Of under 70,000 clones listed, 91% are singletons. This chain links TRBV7-9 with TRBJ2-2; 8 bases map to TRBD2. The sequence was collected from a female donor in good health, enrolled as a control in a pregnancy study. This material consisted of peripheral blood, taken after pregnancy. Written as DNA, the CDR3 is TGTGCCAGCAGCTTACTGGCGGGGGGCACCGGGGAGCTGTTTTTT. This sequence encodes CASSLLAGGTGELFF.